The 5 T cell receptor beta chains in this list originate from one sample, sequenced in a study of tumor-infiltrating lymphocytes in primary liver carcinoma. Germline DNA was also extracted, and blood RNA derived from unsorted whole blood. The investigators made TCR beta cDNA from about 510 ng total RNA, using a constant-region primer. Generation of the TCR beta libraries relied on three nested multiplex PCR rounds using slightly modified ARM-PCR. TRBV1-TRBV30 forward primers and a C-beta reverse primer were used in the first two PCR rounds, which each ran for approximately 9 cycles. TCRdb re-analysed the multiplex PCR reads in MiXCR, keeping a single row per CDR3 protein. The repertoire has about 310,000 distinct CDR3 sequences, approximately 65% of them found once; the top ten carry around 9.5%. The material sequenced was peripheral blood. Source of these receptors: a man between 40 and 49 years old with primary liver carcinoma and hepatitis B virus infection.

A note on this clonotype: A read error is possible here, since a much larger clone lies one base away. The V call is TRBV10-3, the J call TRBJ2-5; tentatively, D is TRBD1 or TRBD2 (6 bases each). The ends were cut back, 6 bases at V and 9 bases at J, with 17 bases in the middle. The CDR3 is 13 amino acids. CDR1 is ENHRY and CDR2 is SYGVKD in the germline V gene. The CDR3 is CAIRGTSGEAQYF. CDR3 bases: TGTGCCATCAGGGGGACATCAGGGGAGGCCCAGTACTTC.

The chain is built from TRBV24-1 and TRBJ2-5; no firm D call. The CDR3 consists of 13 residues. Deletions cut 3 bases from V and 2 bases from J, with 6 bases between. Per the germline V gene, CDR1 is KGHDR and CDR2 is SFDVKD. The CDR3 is CATSDHIQETQYF. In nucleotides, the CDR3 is TGTGCCACCAGTGATCATATACAAGAGACCCAGTACTTC.

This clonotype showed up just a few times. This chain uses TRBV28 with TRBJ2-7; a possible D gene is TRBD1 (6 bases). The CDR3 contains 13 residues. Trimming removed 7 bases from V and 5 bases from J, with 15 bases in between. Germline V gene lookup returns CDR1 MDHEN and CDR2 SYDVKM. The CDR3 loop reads CASTAGASNEQYF. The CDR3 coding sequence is TGTGCCAGCACAGCAGGGGCTAGCAACGAGCAGTACTTC.

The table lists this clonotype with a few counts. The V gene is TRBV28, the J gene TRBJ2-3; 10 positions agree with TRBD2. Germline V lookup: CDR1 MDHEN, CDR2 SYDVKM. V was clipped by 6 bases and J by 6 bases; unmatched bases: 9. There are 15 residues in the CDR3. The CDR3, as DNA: TGTGCCAGCAGGGGGCTAGCGGGAGCGTGGGATACGCAGTATTTT. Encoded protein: CASRGLAGAWDTQYF.

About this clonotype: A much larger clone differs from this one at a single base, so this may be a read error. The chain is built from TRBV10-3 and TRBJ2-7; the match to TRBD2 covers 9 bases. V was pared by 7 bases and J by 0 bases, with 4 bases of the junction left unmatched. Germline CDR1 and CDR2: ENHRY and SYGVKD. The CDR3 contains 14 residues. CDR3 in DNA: TGTGCCATCAAAGGACTAGCGAGCTCCTACGAGCAGTACTTC. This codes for CAIKGLASSYEQYF.